These T cell receptor beta chains were read from a single sample in a study of metastatic and nonmetastatic thyroid tumors. TCRdb re-analyzed the PCR reads using MiXCR. The sample has roughly 40,000 clones; roughly 12% are singletons. Sample: blood. Receptor source: a male donor with papillary thyroid cancer or a benign thyroid nodule (not recorded which). Some clones in this sample may be carry-over from other donors' samples. The CDR3 runs from the conserved cysteine through the conserved F or W. Fields, in order: clone size, D gene, V gene, J gene, CDR3 DNA, CDR3 protein. A D gene is named only where the DNA matches it firmly. Expanded clones get a size class; other rows say once, few or many, or leave the size out.

clone size: many; D gene: NA; V gene: TRBV9; J gene: TRBJ2-5; CDR3 DNA: TGTGCCAGCAGCCCCGGAGGGGGGCGCGGGGAGACCCAGTACTTC; CDR3 protein: CASSPGGGRGETQYF
clone size: few; D gene: TRBD1; V gene: TRBV6-2/TRBV6-3; J gene: TRBJ2-1; CDR3 DNA: TGTGCCAGCATGGACAGGGGGCATAGGTCCTGGCTCTTC; CDR3 protein: CASMDRGHRSWLF
clone size: many; D gene: TRBD1; V gene: TRBV7-6; J gene: TRBJ2-2; CDR3 DNA: TGTGCCAGCAGCTCTTCAGGGGGCGCCGACGGGGAGCTGTTTTTT; CDR3 protein: CASSSSGGADGELFF
clone size: NA; D gene: TRBD1; V gene: TRBV7-2; J gene: TRBJ1-1; CDR3 DNA: TGTGCCAGCAGCAACAGGGGGCGGACTGAAGCTTTCTTT; CDR3 protein: CASSNRGRTEAFF
clone size: many; D gene: NA; V gene: TRBV20-1; J gene: TRBJ1-4; CDR3 DNA: TGCAGTGCTCAGAGTGGGAGCTCGGAAAAACTGTTTTTT; CDR3 protein: CSAQSGSSEKLFF
clone size: NA; D gene: TRBD2; V gene: TRBV6-2/TRBV6-3; J gene: TRBJ2-1; CDR3 DNA: TGTGCCAGCAGTGGGACTAGCGGGAGCTCCAATGAGCGGTTCTTC; CDR3 protein: CASSGTSGSSNERFF
clone size: many; D gene: NA; V gene: TRBV30; J gene: TRBJ2-3; CDR3 DNA: TGTGCCTGGAGTAGGCCGCTCACAGATACGCAGTATTTT; CDR3 protein: CAWSRPLTDTQYF
clone size: NA; D gene: TRBD1; V gene: TRBV3-1; J gene: TRBJ2-3; CDR3 DNA: TGTGCCAGCAGACCCCAGGGGGCAGATACGCAGTATTTT; CDR3 protein: CASRPQGADTQYF
clone size: many; D gene: TRBD2; V gene: TRBV6-1; J gene: TRBJ2-2; CDR3 DNA: TGTGCCAGCAGTCGTAACCTAGCGGGAGAGGGGACCGGGGAGCTGTTTTTT; CDR3 protein: CASSRNLAGEGTGELFF
clone size: many; D gene: TRBD1; V gene: TRBV4-1; J gene: TRBJ2-3; CDR3 DNA: TGCGCCAGCAGCCAAGCCATTACAGGGGAAACAGATACGCAGTATTTT; CDR3 protein: CASSQAITGETDTQYF
clone size: medium-sized; D gene: NA; V gene: TRBV6-5; J gene: TRBJ2-7; CDR3 DNA: TGTGCCAGCAGTTACACAGCGGGTGGCGAGCAGTACTTC; CDR3 protein: CASSYTAGGEQYF
clone size: NA; D gene: TRBD1; V gene: TRBV5-4; J gene: TRBJ1-3; CDR3 DNA: TGTGCCAGCAGTCCAACAGGGGAACCTGGAAACACCATATATTTT; CDR3 protein: CASSPTGEPGNTIYF
clone size: many; D gene: TRBD1; V gene: TRBV5-8; J gene: TRBJ1-5; CDR3 DNA: TGTGCCAGCAGCTCGTGGGACAGGGGATACCAGCCCCAGCATTTT; CDR3 protein: CASSSWDRGYQPQHF
clone size: many; D gene: NA; V gene: TRBV19; J gene: TRBJ2-2; CDR3 DNA: TGTGCCTCCCAGAGTAGGACACAGAACACCGGGGAGCTGTTTTTT; CDR3 protein: CASQSRTQNTGELFF
clone size: many; D gene: TRBD2; V gene: TRBV11-2; J gene: TRBJ2-5; CDR3 DNA: TGTGCCAGCGAGCGGGAGAGGGCCCAGTACTTC; CDR3 protein: CASERERAQYF
clone size: many; D gene: NA; V gene: TRBV11-2; J gene: TRBJ2-7; CDR3 DNA: TGTGCCAGCAGCTTCTCTAGCTTCCGCCAAAGGCCCTACGAGCAGTACTTC; CDR3 protein: CASSFSSFRQRPYEQYF
clone size: many; D gene: NA; V gene: TRBV7-2; J gene: TRBJ2-3; CDR3 DNA: TGTGCCAGCAGCTTGACAGATACGCAGTATTTT; CDR3 protein: CASSLTDTQYF
clone size: few; D gene: NA; V gene: TRBV27; J gene: TRBJ2-2; CDR3 DNA: TGTGCCAGCAGCTCCCGACGGTTCGCGAACACCGGGGAGATGTTTTTT; CDR3 protein: CASSSRRFANTGEMFF
clone size: many; D gene: TRBD2; V gene: TRBV10-3; J gene: TRBJ2-2; CDR3 DNA: TGTGCCATCGGACCTAGTGGGAGGGCTCACCCGAACACCGGGGAGCTGTTTTTT; CDR3 protein: CAIGPSGRAHPNTGELFF
clone size: many; D gene: NA; V gene: TRBV5-1; J gene: TRBJ2-7; CDR3 DNA: TGCGCCAGCAGCCCTGACCAATACGAGCAGTACTTC; CDR3 protein: CASSPDQYEQYF
clone size: NA; D gene: NA; V gene: TRBV18; J gene: TRBJ2-3; CDR3 DNA: TGTGCCAGCTCACCCCCTAAGGGGGAAACTAGAGATACGCAGTATTTT; CDR3 protein: CASSPPKGETRDTQYF
clone size: many; D gene: TRBD1; V gene: TRBV11-1; J gene: TRBJ1-1; CDR3 DNA: TGTGCCAGCAGGCCAAGGACAGGGGGGAAAATGAACACTGAAGCTTTCTTT; CDR3 protein: CASRPRTGGKMNTEAFF
clone size: many; D gene: TRBD2; V gene: TRBV7-2; J gene: TRBJ2-2; CDR3 DNA: TGTGCCAGCAGCTTAGCGGCGACTAGCGTCTCCGGGGAGCTGTTTTTT; CDR3 protein: CASSLAATSVSGELFF
clone size: few; D gene: TRBD2; V gene: TRBV10-3; J gene: TRBJ2-3; CDR3 DNA: TGTGCCATCAGTCCGTCCCTACTAGCGGTAGGTCCCACAGATACGCAGTATTTT; CDR3 protein: CAISPSLLAVGPTDTQYF
clone size: many; D gene: NA; V gene: TRBV27; J gene: TRBJ2-5; CDR3 DNA: TGTGCCAGCCCTGAATCAGGCAGGGAAAGTAGTTCGGCAGAGACCCAGTACTTC; CDR3 protein: CASPESGRESSSAETQYF
clone size: many; D gene: NA; V gene: TRBV19; J gene: TRBJ1-1; CDR3 DNA: TGTGCCAGTAGTATGATACGGGGGCGCAAAGGTATTACCACTGAAGCTTTCTTT; CDR3 protein: CASSMIRGRKGITTEAFF
clone size: many; D gene: NA; V gene: TRBV5-6; J gene: TRBJ2-1; CDR3 DNA: TGTGCCAGCAGCGAGGGGGGGAATGAGCAGTTCTTC; CDR3 protein: CASSEGGNEQFF
clone size: NA; D gene: NA; V gene: TRBV19; J gene: TRBJ2-7; CDR3 DNA: TGTGCCAGTAGTGACTCCTGGACTATCGGGATCTACGAGCAGTACTTC; CDR3 protein: CASSDSWTIGIYEQYF
clone size: many; D gene: NA; V gene: TRBV11-1; J gene: TRBJ1-1; CDR3 DNA: TGTGCCAGCAGCCGGACGGAGAACACTGAAGCTTTCTTT; CDR3 protein: CASSRTENTEAFF